The 20 T cell receptor beta chains reported below all come from one sample, sequenced in a study of cytomegalovirus exposure and HLA in healthy donors. The PCR had 60 Vbeta and 13 Jbeta primers. Method: immunoSEQ multiplex PCR; TCRdb's copy keeps in-frame clones and lacks some. The sample shows some 120,000 clones, around 75% of them seen only once. Sequencing input: PBMCs. The receptors come from a man in his 60s in good health and CMV-seropositive.

V usage is TRBV19 and J usage is TRBJ1-4; D call uncertain. From germline, CDR1 is LNHDA and CDR2 SQIVND (reference sequence). CDR3 length: 15 residues. The V gene lost 7 bases and the J gene lost 0 bases, with 12 bases spanning the gap. The CDR3 DNA follows: TGTGCCAGTAACGGCCGAACAGCAACTAATGAAAAACTGTTTTTT. It codes for CASNGRTATNEKLFF.

J is TRBJ1-1 and V is TRBV7-9; D remains ambiguous. With 6 bases removed from V and 4 bases from J, the gap between germline ends came to 9 bases. This CDR3 is built from 12 residues. From germline, CDR1 is SEHNR and CDR2 FQNEAQ (reference sequence). The CDR3 is CASRRSGTEAFF. The CDR3 DNA follows: TGTGCCAGCAGAAGGAGTGGCACTGAAGCTTTCTTT.

This clone was counted only a few times. The chain couples TRBV6-1 to TRBJ1-1; weak D call: TRBD1 (6 bases). The CDR3 runs 15 residues. V lost 6 bases and J lost 1, with 15 bases in between. Germline V CDR1 and CDR2: MNHNS, SASEGT. CDR3 protein: CASRSRTDQNTEAFF. Here the CDR3 DNA reads TGTGCCAGCAGAAGCCGGACAGACCAGAACACTGAAGCTTTCTTT.

This chain connects TRBV6-5 to TRBJ1-1; D is unclear. V was cut by 6 bases and J by 7 bases, with 9 bases left in between. This CDR3 is built from 11 residues. From germline, CDR1 is MNHEY and CDR2 SVGAGI. This CDR3 reads CASSQRSEAFF. CDR3 nucleotide sequence: TGTGCCAGCAGCCAACGTAGTGAAGCTTTCTTT.

This clone was observed a single time. Written as DNA, the CDR3 is TGTGCCAGCAGTTTAAGGGGTTTCGATGGCTACACCTTC. As protein: CASSLRGFDGYTF. The rearrangement joins TRBV28 to TRBJ1-2, with D possibly TRBD1 on 5 matching bases. Trimming left V 2 bases short and J 6 bases short, with 10 bases between. CDR3 length equals 13 residues. The germline CDR1 and CDR2 sequences are MDHEN and SYDVKM.

Only one count was recorded for this clone. The chain carries TRBV7-8 and TRBJ1-3, with D uncertain. The CDR3 spans 12 residues. Trimming took off 5 bases at V and 1 base at J, with 3 bases between the two ends. Germline CDR1 and CDR2: SGHVS and FQNEAQ. CDR3 nucleotides: TGTGCCAGCAGCCGGTCTGGAAACACCATATATTTT. It is translated as CASSRSGNTIYF. The whole variable domain, remainder taken from reference TRBV7-8 and TRBJ1-3, is GAGVSQSPRYKVAKRGQDVALRCDPISGHVSLFWYQQALGQGPEFLTYFQNEAQLDKSGLPSDRFFAERPEGSVSTLKIQRTQQEDSAVYLCASSRSGNTIYFGEGSWLTVV.

This chain connects TRBV19 to TRBJ2-2; TRBD2 matches 12 bases. Germline lookup yields CDR1 LNHDA and CDR2 SQIVND (reference sequence). Trimming cost V 10 bases and J 8 bases; bases outside gene matches: 11. The CDR3 runs 15 residues. CDR3 coding DNA: TGTGCCAAACGGTCTAGCGGGGGGGGCAATGGGGAGCTGTTTTTT. Amino acid sequence: CAKRSSGGGNGELFF.

V and J are TRBV7-9 and TRBJ2-7, with TRBD1 as a possible D gene (6 bases). Germline V gene data show CDR1 as SEHNR and CDR2 as FQNEAQ (reference sequence). V lost 1 base to trimming and J lost 3 bases, with 16 bases between them. The CDR3 length is 16 residues. CDR3 sequence (DNA): TGTGCCAGCAGCTTAGGCGCAGGGGCAAGTTACTACGAGCAGTACTTC. Its translation is CASSLGAGASYYEQYF.

The table lists this clone with a count of one. The chain joins TRBV7-9 to TRBJ1-1, with D perhaps matching TRBD1 (6 bases). The germline V and J ends were trimmed by 3 bases and 5 bases, with 13 bases remaining between them. Germline V gives CDR1 SEHNR, CDR2 FQNEAQ (reference sequence). The CDR3 length is 14 residues. CDR3 nucleotides: TGTGCCAGCAGCTTCGGGGGGCGTGTTACTGAAGCTTTCTTT. Amino acid sequence: CASSFGGRVTEAFF.

The CDR3 loop is CARSLGLAGTPYEQYF. CDR3 nucleotides: TGTGCCAGAAGCTTGGGACTAGCGGGGACCCCCTACGAGCAGTACTTC. J is TRBJ2-7 and V is TRBV5-3; 11 bases align to TRBD2. TRBV5-3 qualifies as an ORF whose function is uncertain. The CDR3 runs 16 residues. The V gene end was trimmed by 0 bases and the J gene end by 2 bases; junction bases not matched to a gene: 4.

About this clone: A read error may account for a junction end that differs from germline. The chain links TRBV7-7 to TRBJ2-7; 11 bases agree with TRBD1. The germline V gene has CDR1 SSHAT and CDR2 FNYEAQ (reference sequence). The CDR3 is 15 residues long. In nucleotides, the CDR3 is TGTGCTAGCAGCTTAAGGGACAGGGGGGTTGCCGAGCAGTACTTC. Protein: CASSLRDRGVAEQYF.

This rearrangement joins TRBV19 to TRBJ1-1; maybe TRBD1 (5 bases). This CDR3 has 15 amino acids. Germline CDR1 is LNHDA and CDR2 is SQIVND (reference sequence). Trimming removed 3 bases at V and 1 base at J, with 12 bases between. The chain's CDR3 is CASSIPHRRNTEAFF. In DNA form, the CDR3 reads TGTGCCAGTAGTATCCCCCACAGGAGGAACACTGAAGCTTTCTTT.

The CDR3, as DNA: TGTGCCAGCAGCCCGACCGGGACAGGCCGTTCCTACGAGCAGTACTTC. This codes for CASSPTGTGRSYEQYF. The V gene is TRBV11-1, the J gene TRBJ2-7, with 8 nucleotides matching TRBD1. Germline V gene data show CDR1 as SGHAT and CDR2 as FQDESV (reference sequence). This CDR3 has 16 amino acids. V was clipped by 5 bases and J by 1 base; unmatched bases: 10.

V gene TRBV6-1 combines with J gene TRBJ1-3, with D hard to call. The germline V gene has CDR1 MNHNS and CDR2 SASEGT. This CDR3 region has 12 residues. V lost 6 bases and J 7 bases, leaving 10 bases between the germline ends. The CDR3 region is CASRTFGNTIYF. The CDR3 coding sequence is TGTGCCAGCAGAACCTTCGGGAACACCATATATTTT.

The rearrangement joins TRBV2 to TRBJ2-5, with D perhaps TRBD1 (5 bases). This CDR3 is built from 14 residues. Germline loops: CDR1 SNHLY, CDR2 FYNNEI. The V gene lost 8 bases and the J gene lost 4 bases, with 17 bases spanning the gap. CDR3 nucleotide sequence: TGTGCCAGCTCCGTTCAGGGTCCTTTAGAGACCCAGTACTTC. Translating it yields CASSVQGPLETQYF.

The chain couples TRBV30 to TRBJ1-1, with D uncertain. Germline lookup yields CDR1 GTSNPN and CDR2 SVGIG (reference sequence). Deletions cut 3 bases from V and 3 bases from J, with 11 bases between. The CDR3 runs 13 residues. CDR3 loop: CAWRLLLYTEAFF. The CDR3 DNA reads as TGTGCCTGGAGACTACTACTTTACACTGAAGCTTTCTTT.

The chain is built from TRBV6-6 and TRBJ2-5; a possible D gene is TRBD2 (6 bases). Per the germline V gene, CDR1 is MNHNY and CDR2 is SVGAGI (reference sequence). The CDR3 runs to 15 residues. Trimming cost V 6 bases and J 11 bases, with 25 bases left between them. The CDR3 spells CASSSFSAGQEGQYF. For the CDR3, the DNA is TGTGCCAGCAGCTCTTTTAGCGCGGGCCAGGAGGGGCAGTACTTC.

The chain recombines TRBV5-1 with TRBJ2-3, with 8 positions matching TRBD1. Germline lookup yields CDR1 SGHRS and CDR2 YFSETQ. The CDR3 is 16 amino acids. Trimming at V came to 4 bases and at J to 5 bases, leaving 12 bases not matched to a gene. CDR3 residues: CASSKRTGTQQDTQYF. CDR3 DNA sequence: TGCGCCAGCAGCAAGCGGACAGGGACCCAGCAAGATACGCAGTATTTT. The full variable domain, in which reference TRBV5-1 and TRBJ2-3 provide the parts outside the CDR3, is KAGVTQTPRYLIKTRGQQVTLSCSPISGHRSVSWYQQTPGQGLQFLFEYFSETQRNKGNFPGRFSGRQFSNSRSEMNVSTLELGDSALYLCASSKRTGTQQDTQYFGPGTRLTVL.

The chain joins TRBV2 to TRBJ1-5; 8 bases match TRBD1. Germline V gene sequence: CDR1 SNHLY, CDR2 FYNNEI. J lost 0 bases, V lost 6 bases, and 4 bases had no gene match. The CDR3 runs 15 residues. The CDR3 is CASRDREVSNQPQHF. CDR3 in DNA: TGTGCCAGCAGGGACAGGGAGGTTAGCAATCAGCCCCAGCATTTT.

The chain joins TRBV13 to TRBJ2-7; 7 positions agree with TRBD2. The V gene's germline CDR1 is PRHDT and CDR2 FYEKMQ (reference sequence). The CDR3 runs to 15 residues. The V gene end was trimmed by 4 bases and the J gene end by 6 bases; junction bases not matched to a gene: 12. The CDR3 sequence is CASSYASGLPFEQYF. CDR3 in DNA: TGTGCCAGCAGCTACGCTAGCGGTCTCCCTTTCGAGCAGTACTTC.